These 2 T cell receptor beta chains came from one sample sequenced in a study of blood T cell repertoires in COVID-19. Clones were read by immunoSEQ multiplex PCR, and TCRdb kept only the in-frame ones, dropping some. The sample has just over 90,000 clones; around 90% are singletons. The sample taken for sequencing was peripheral blood. These receptors originate from a human donor with active COVID-19. The donor label of this sample is uncertain.

This clone was recorded only once. The genes are TRBV5-1 and TRBJ1-4, with a tentative D call TRBD1 (5 bases). The V end lost 4 bases, the J end lost 8 bases, and 6 bases lay between the germline ends. The germline gives CDR1 SGHRS, CDR2 YFSETQ. The CDR3 is 11 amino acids. The CDR3 here is CASSRGEKLFF. The CDR3 DNA is TGCGCCAGCAGCCGGGGGGAAAAACTGTTTTTT.

The CDR3 coding sequence is TGCGCCAGCAGCCAGGAAGCGGAAGTACCATGGGATGGCTACACCTTC. Protein sequence: CASSQEAEVPWDGYTF. V gene TRBV4-3 combines with J gene TRBJ1-2; D unresolved. Germline CDR1 and CDR2: LGHNA and YSLEER. The ends were cut back, 3 bases at V and 6 bases at J, with 20 bases in the middle. This CDR3 region has 16 residues.